Listed here is a single T cell receptor beta chain. Only a few counts were recorded for this clone. It has no known antigen specificity. No base-level quality is on record; no much larger clone is a single base apart. This record belongs to a study of beta chain features in type 1 diabetes (dated 2018 in TCRdb). A note on the overall study: Mean age, gender distribution, total cell number and subset yield did not differ between patients and healthy donors. Across all samples, about 110 million sorted cells were examined, and cell number per subset correlated strongly with RNA yield. The study compared TCRB repertoires of sorted circulating CD4+ T cell subsets between recently diagnosed type 1 diabetes patients and matched healthy donors. Regulatory and stem cell-like memory subsets were obtained from only 8 patients and roughly 8 healthy donors, while naive and central memory subsets were obtained from all 28 donors. Study-level results and caveats: Fewer insertions and more nucleotide deletions at VDJ recombination sites were observed in patients with type 1 diabetes, implying thymic rearrangement abnormalities. Because cDNA was sequenced instead of genomic DNA, activated cells with high expression could be over-represented, although the groups did not differ in activation or CD3 levels. Shorter templates might have been favored by PCR, but patient and control samples were amplified and corrected together, so both groups would have been affected equally by any skew. In all four CD4+ subsets, TCRB CDR3 length was moderately but significantly shorter in type 1 diabetes patients. Naive, central memory and regulatory TCRB repertoires appeared to be more alike among patients than among healthy donors. Only small numbers of individuals were included in the HLA sub-analyses, which left unresolved whether HLA type had any influence on TCRB rearrangement.

All of the isolated RNA was reverse transcribed with the High Capacity cDNA Reverse Transcription Kit, so expressed TCRB transcripts were sequenced. Naive, central memory and regulatory T cell samples underwent deep immunoSEQ sequencing, averaging roughly 3.4 million total reads per sample. Sorted cells were lysed in RLT buffer and RNA was extracted with DNase-treated RNeasy Micro or Mini kits, depending on cell number. Each cell subset was processed on its own to prevent cross-contamination, while patient and healthy donor samples were processed together. TCRB sequences were amplified from cDNA with the immunoSEQ multiplex PCR, producing 87-bp fragments spanning the CDR3 region. Sequencing of the amplicons was performed on the Illumina HiSeq platform. The study's own analysis went as follows. PCR bias was computationally corrected using synthetic template baselines, reads within Hamming distance 2 were collapsed, and singletons that could not be merged were discarded. By aligning reads against IMGT, V, D and J genes, CDR3 length, and insertions or deletions at six rearrangement sites were assigned. Within each subset, clonotype counts were normalized to sorted cell number, after which true diversity and Gini coefficients were computed with the tcR R package. The overlap coefficient, calculated on TCRB nucleotide sequences, was used to measure repertoire sharing. TCRdb mirrors the immuneACCESS table, restricted to in-frame sequences. Some clones are absent from its copies; in checked studies, under half trace to an unresolved V gene, and the reason for the others is unknown. The DNA was the basis for D and trimming; V, J and clone size are from that table. This sample comprises roughly 300,000 clones, around 9.7% of them detected only once. Around 1% of the sample rests with the top ten.

Each donor gave one peripheral blood draw, averaging approximately 110 mL, which was collected into heparinised tubes. A BD FACSAria II was used to sort naive, central memory, regulatory and stem cell-like memory CD4+ T cells with a panel that included CD45RO, CCR7, CD25, CD127, CD95 and CD27. All sorted populations exceeded 95% purity. PBMCs were separated immediately by Lymphoprep density gradient centrifugation and were stained directly, without being cultured. So that batch effects would be minimized, each experiment stained and sorted samples in pairs, pairing one healthy donor with one patient. Material for sequencing was central memory CD4+ T cells from blood. This clonotype was obtained from a young man with type 1 diabetes.

The sequence in DNA is TGTGCCAGCAGCGTAACTAGCGGGAGCTCCTACAATGAGCAGTTCTTC. Translated, this gives CASSVTSGSSYNEQFF. The chain was built from TRBV9 and TRBJ2-1, and 11 junction bases match TRBD2. Germline trimming amounts to 1 base on V and 0 bases on J, with 0 as the count of junction bases outside the gene matches. Per the germline V gene, SGDLS is the CDR1 and YYNGEE is the CDR2. Reading from cysteine to phenylalanine, the CDR3 counts 16 amino acids. The sequence is cut down to CDR3 DNA, 48 bases in frame from base 1.